This is a list of T cell receptor beta chains from one sample in a study of response to subunit inactivated influenza vaccine. TCRdb called the RT-PCR reads again in MiXCR, with one record for every CDR3 protein. The table records around 200,000 distinct CDR3 sequences, about 12% of them present only once. The same sample was also used in a study of T cells expressing NK-cell markers.

The sequenced sample was CD8+ T cells sorted from PBMCs, obtained approximately 13 days after vaccination. The receptors derive from a man in his fifties or sixties who received an inactivated influenza vaccine. Both conserved end residues are part of each CDR3. D genes are given only for firm matches. Clone size is shown for a subset of rows, as once, few, many or a class of expanded clone.

CDR3aa	CDR3nt	len	abundance	d_gene	v_gene	j_gene
CATSDPSGTRFDEQFF	TGTGCCACCAGTGATCCATCGGGGACTAGGTTCGATGAGCAGTTCTTC	16	NA	TRBD2	TRBV24-1	TRBJ2-1
CGSQGTDTQYF	TGCGGGAGCCAAGGCACAGATACGCAGTATTTT	11	NA	NA	TRBV2	TRBJ2-3
CASSAQEEPEKLFF	TGTGCCAGCAGCGCACAGGAGGAACCGGAAAAACTGTTTTTT	14	NA	NA	TRBV12-3/TRBV12-4	TRBJ1-4
CASSPRQGAWETQYF	TGTGCCAGCAGCCCTCGACAGGGGGCATGGGAGACCCAGTACTTC	15	few	TRBD1	TRBV7-9	TRBJ2-5
CASSGLAGEQYF	TGTGCCAGCTCGGGACTAGCTGGGGAGCAGTACTTC	12	NA	TRBD2	TRBV27	TRBJ2-7
CSAGRGVYEQYF	TGCAGTGCTGGGAGAGGGGTCTACGAGCAGTACTTC	12	few	NA	TRBV20-1	TRBJ2-7
CSVFSGGYGEQFF	TGCAGCGTTTTTAGCGGGGGGTACGGTGAGCAGTTCTTC	13	many	TRBD2	TRBV29-1	TRBJ2-1
CASSFLGWTSYEQYF	TGTGCCAGCAGCTTTCTTGGGTGGACTAGCTACGAGCAGTACTTC	15	few	TRBD2	TRBV11-2	TRBJ2-7
CASSYSEASPYEQYF	TGTGCCAGCAGTTACTCAGAGGCGTCTCCCTACGAGCAGTACTTC	15	NA	NA	TRBV6-2/TRBV6-3	TRBJ2-7
CASTAEGSYEQYF	TGTGCCAGCACCGCGGAGGGCTCCTACGAGCAGTACTTC	13	NA	NA	TRBV25-1	TRBJ2-7
CASSATMNTGELFF	TGTGCCAGCTCGGCGACAATGAACACCGGGGAGCTGTTTTTT	14	NA	NA	TRBV12-3/TRBV12-4	TRBJ2-2
CASSFSGTGELFF	TGTGCCAGCAGCTTTTCCGGGACCGGGGAGCTGTTTTTT	13	many	NA	TRBV5-6	TRBJ2-2
CASSPIRGTSDEQYF	TGCGCCAGCAGCCCCATTCGAGGGACATCGGACGAGCAGTACTTC	15	NA	NA	TRBV4-1	TRBJ2-7
CASSLQGVVGELFF	TGTGCCAGCAGCCTACAGGGGGTTGTCGGGGAGCTGTTTTTT	14	few	TRBD1	TRBV28	TRBJ2-2
CASSHPVTGVYEQYF	TGTGCCAGCAGCCATCCAGTGACAGGAGTCTACGAGCAGTACTTC	15	few	NA	TRBV14	TRBJ2-7
CASSRTGGSNQPQHF	TGTGCCAGCAGCCGGACAGGCGGTAGCAATCAGCCCCAGCATTTT	15	NA	TRBD1	TRBV9	TRBJ1-5
CAGSAGGAGVQETQYF	TGTGCCGGCAGCGCAGGTGGAGCTGGGGTTCAAGAGACCCAGTACTTC	16	NA	NA	TRBV7-9	TRBJ2-5
CASQEEKEKQYF	TGTGCCAGCCAAGAGGAAAAGGAGAAGCAGTACTTC	12	NA	NA	TRBV28	TRBJ2-7
CATSGGDIEQFF	TGTGCCACCAGTGGGGGGGACATCGAGCAGTTCTTC	12	few	NA	TRBV24-1	TRBJ2-1
CASTPGNTEAFF	TGTGCCAGCACGCCGGGGAACACTGAAGCTTTCTTT	12	few	NA	TRBV11-2	TRBJ1-1
CASSSSGSTETQYF	TGTGCCAGCAGTTCTAGCGGGAGCACAGAGACCCAGTACTTC	14	NA	TRBD2	TRBV7-9	TRBJ2-5
CASSLGQGAPWLYNEQFF	TGTGCCAGCAGCTTGGGACAGGGGGCCCCCTGGCTATACAATGAGCAGTTCTTC	18	NA	TRBD1	TRBV11-2	TRBJ2-1
CASSQEYLPPETQYF	TGCGCCAGCAGCCAAGAGTACCTACCTCCAGAGACCCAGTACTTC	15	NA	NA	TRBV4-1	TRBJ2-5
CASTWTEMNTEAFF	TGCGCCAGCACCTGGACAGAAATGAACACTGAAGCTTTCTTT	14	NA	NA	TRBV5-1	TRBJ1-1
CASSYSGLADLYNEQFF	TGTGCCAGCAGTTACTCAGGGTTAGCGGACCTCTACAATGAGCAGTTCTTC	17	few	NA	TRBV6-5	TRBJ2-1
CASSGANYEQYF	TGTGCCAGCAGTGGGGCGAACTACGAGCAGTACTTC	12	few	NA	TRBV7-9	TRBJ2-7